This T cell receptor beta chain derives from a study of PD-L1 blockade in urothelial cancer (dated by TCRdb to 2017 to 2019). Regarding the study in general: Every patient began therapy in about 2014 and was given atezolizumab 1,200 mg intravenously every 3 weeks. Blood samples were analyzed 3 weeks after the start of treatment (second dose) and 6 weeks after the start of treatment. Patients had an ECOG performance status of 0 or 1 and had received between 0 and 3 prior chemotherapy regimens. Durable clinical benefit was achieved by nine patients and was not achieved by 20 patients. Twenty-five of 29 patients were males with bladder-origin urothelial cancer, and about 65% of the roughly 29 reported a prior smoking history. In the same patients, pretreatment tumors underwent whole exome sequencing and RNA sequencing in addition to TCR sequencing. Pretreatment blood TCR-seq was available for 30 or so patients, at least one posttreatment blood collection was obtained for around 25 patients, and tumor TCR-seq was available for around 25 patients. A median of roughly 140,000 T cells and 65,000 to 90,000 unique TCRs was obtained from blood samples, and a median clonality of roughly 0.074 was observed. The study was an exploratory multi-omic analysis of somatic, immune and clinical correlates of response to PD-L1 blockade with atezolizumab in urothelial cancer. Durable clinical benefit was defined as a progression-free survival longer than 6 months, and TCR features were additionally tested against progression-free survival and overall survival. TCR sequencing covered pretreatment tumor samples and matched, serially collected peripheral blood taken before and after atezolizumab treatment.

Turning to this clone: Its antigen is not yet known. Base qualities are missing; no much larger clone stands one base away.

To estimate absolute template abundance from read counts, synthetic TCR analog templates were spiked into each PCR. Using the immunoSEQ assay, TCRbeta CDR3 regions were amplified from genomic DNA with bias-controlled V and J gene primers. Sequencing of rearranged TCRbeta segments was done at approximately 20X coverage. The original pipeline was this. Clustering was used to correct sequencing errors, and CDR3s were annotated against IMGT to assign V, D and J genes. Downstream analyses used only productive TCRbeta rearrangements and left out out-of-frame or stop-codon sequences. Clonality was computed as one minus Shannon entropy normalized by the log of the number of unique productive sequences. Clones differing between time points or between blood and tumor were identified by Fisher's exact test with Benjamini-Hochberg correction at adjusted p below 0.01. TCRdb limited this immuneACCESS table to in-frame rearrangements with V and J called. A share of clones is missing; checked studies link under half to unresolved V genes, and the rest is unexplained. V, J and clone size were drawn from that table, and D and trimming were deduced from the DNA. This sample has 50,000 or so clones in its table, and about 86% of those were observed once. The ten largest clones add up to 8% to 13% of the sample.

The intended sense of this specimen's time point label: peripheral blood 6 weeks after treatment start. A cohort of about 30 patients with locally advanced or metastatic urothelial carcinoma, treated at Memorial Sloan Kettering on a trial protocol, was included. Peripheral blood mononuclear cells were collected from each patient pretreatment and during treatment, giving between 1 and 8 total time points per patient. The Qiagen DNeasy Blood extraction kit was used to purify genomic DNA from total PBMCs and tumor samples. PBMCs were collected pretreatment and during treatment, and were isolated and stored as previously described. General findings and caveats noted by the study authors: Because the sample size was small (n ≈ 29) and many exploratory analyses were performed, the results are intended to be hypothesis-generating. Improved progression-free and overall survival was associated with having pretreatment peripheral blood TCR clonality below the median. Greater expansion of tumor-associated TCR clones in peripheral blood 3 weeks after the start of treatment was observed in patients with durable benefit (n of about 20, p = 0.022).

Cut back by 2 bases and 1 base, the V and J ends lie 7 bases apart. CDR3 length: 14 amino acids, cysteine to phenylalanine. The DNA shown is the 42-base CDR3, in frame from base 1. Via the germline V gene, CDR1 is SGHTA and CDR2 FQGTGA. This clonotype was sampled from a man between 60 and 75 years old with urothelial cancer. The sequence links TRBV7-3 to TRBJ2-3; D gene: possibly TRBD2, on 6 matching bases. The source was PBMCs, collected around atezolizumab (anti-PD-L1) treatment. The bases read TGTGCCAGCAGCTTAGTAGCGGGCACAGATACGCAGTATTTT. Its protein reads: CASSLVAGTDTQYF. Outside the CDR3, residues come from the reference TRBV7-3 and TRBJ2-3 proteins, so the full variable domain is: GAGVSQTPSNKVTEKGKYVELRCDPISGHTALYWYRQSLGQGPEFLIYFQGTGAADDSGLPNDRFFAVRPEGSVSTLKIQRTERGDSAVYLCASSLVAGTDTQYFGPGTRLTVL.